This is a list of T cell receptor beta chains from one sample in a study of control samples from healthy donors and cancer patients. Measured with immunoSEQ multiplex PCR; TCRdb has only the in-frame clones, and not every one. The table includes roughly 80,000 clones, 85% to 95% detected once. Sequenced: blood. The receptors derive from a woman in her sixties or seventies in good health. Both conserved end residues are part of each CDR3. A D gene is named only where the DNA matches it firmly. Some rows mark clone size as missing; the rest say once, few, many or name a class of expanded clone.

TRBJ1-1,NA,NA,TRBV29-1,TGCAGCGTGTCCGCCGGGAACACTGAAGCTTTCTTT,CSVSAGNTEAFF
TRBJ2-1,NA,NA,TRBV7-2,TGTGCCAGCAGCGCGGGACTTGCAAGTTGGGGGGAGCAGTTCTTC,CASSAGLASWGEQFF
TRBJ1-6,NA,NA,TRBV7-9,TGTGCGATCCTTAACCCGGGACAAAAGAGCGGTGGAAATTCACCCCTCCACTTT,CAILNPGQKSGGNSPLHF
TRBJ2-7,TRBD1,NA,TRBV5-6,TGTGCCAGCAGCCGACGGAGGTATGCGGGACAGGGGAACGAGCAGTACTTC,CASSRRRYAGQGNEQYF
TRBJ2-7,TRBD2,NA,TRBV10-3,TGTGCCATCAGTGACCGACTAGCGGGAGTCGAGCAGTACTTC,CAISDRLAGVEQYF
TRBJ1-2,NA,NA,TRBV25-1,TGTGCCAGCAGTGAACGAGACTACTATGGCTACACCTTC,CASSERDYYGYTF
TRBJ2-7,NA,few,TRBV7-9,TGTGCCAGCAGCTGGGAAGGGCGAAATTACGAGCAGTACTTC,CASSWEGRNYEQYF
TRBJ2-5,NA,once,TRBV19,TGTGCCAGTAGTCTCCGGGGTTTCCAAGAGACCCAGTACTTC,CASSLRGFQETQYF
TRBJ1-3,NA,NA,TRBV28,TGTGCCAGCAGTTTAGCGGGGGCGAGGGGAAACACCATATATTTT,CASSLAGARGNTIYF
TRBJ2-1,NA,NA,TRBV18,TGTGCCAGCTCACCAGACCAGGCCACCAATGAGCAGTTCTTC,CASSPDQATNEQFF
TRBJ1-2,NA,NA,TRBV29-1,TGCAGCGTCGATCAGGGGAATAATCCTGGCTACACCTTC,CSVDQGNNPGYTF